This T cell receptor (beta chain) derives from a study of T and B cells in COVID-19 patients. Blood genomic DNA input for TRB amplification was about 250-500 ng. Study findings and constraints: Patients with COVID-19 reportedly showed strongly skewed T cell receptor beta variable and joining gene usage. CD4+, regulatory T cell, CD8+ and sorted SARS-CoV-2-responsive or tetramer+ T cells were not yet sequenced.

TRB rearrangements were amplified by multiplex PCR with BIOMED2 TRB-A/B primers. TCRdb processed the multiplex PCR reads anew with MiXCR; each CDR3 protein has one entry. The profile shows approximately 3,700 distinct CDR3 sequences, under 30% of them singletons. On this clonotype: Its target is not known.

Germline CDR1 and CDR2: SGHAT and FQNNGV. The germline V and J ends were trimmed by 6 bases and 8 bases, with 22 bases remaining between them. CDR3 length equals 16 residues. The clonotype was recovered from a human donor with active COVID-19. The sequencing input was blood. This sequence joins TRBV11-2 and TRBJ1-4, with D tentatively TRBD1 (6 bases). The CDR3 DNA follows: TGTGCCAGCAGACTGACCCGACAGGCCGTGGAGGAAAAACTGTTTTTT. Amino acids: CASRLTRQAVEEKLFF.